What follows describes a single T cell receptor (beta chain). Membership in each cohort depended on participant-reported clinical history. The V end was cut by 4 bases, the J end by 8 bases, with 18 bases between. This CDR3 has 14 residues. Germline V lookup: CDR1 SGHDT, CDR2 YYEEEE. This record belongs to a study of blood T cell repertoires in COVID-19. Original handling: From reference gene primer amplification, estimates of nucleated cell counts were derived. Sequencing was performed with immunoSEQ multiplex PCR; in TCRdb, only in-frame clones are kept and a portion is missing. V, J and clone size reflect that table, while D and trimming were determined from the DNA. Seen here are about 160,000 clones, about four fifths observed once, and the top ten hold nearly 3.5%.

The sequenced sample was PBMCs or T cells enriched from blood (not recorded which). The receptor was isolated from a woman aged 55-70 years who had recovered from COVID-19. The chain is built from TRBV5-6 and TRBJ1-2; D not resolved. The DNA for the CDR3 is TGTGCCAGCAGCCTGATGCTTAACATCCTCGGCTACACCTTC. Encoded protein: CASSLMLNILGYTF.